A selection of T cell receptor beta chains follows, all from one sample in a study of T cell repertoires in aging, cancer and after chemotherapy. One entry per CDR3 protein, called by TCRdb with MiXCR from the multiplex PCR reads. The sample lists around 2,400 distinct CDR3 sequences, roughly 30% seen once, with around 30% in the top ten. Specimen: blood. All receptors come from a human donor with a solid tumor. Each CDR3 is given with its conserved first and last residue. D genes are given only for firm matches. Only some rows state a clone size, as once, few, many or a class for expanded clones.

D gene	V gene	clone size	J gene	CDR3 protein	CDR3 DNA
NA	TRBV6-6	NA	TRBJ1-1	CASSYGGGVTEAFF	TGTGCCAGCAGTTACGGGGGCGGGGTCACTGAAGCTTTCTTT
NA	TRBV24-1	NA	TRBJ1-5	CATSPGVDQPQHF	TGTGCCACCAGTCCAGGGGTAGATCAGCCCCAGCATTTT
TRBD1	TRBV15	few	TRBJ1-2	CATSRELTGDYGYTF	TGTGCCACCAGCAGGGAACTGACAGGGGACTATGGCTACACCTTC
TRBD2	TRBV7-2	medium-sized	TRBJ2-4	CASSYGLAGIQYF	TGTGCCAGCAGCTACGGACTAGCGGGAATTCAGTACTTC
NA	TRBV20-1	NA	TRBJ2-6	CSAVWGLDPGANVLTF	TGCAGTGCTGTCTGGGGCTTAGACCCTGGGGCCAACGTCCTGACTTTC
TRBD1	TRBV7-2	NA	TRBJ1-5	CASSQGQQNSNQPQHF	TGTGCCAGCAGCCAGGGACAGCAAAATAGCAATCAGCCCCAGCATTTT
NA	TRBV20-1	NA	TRBJ2-1	CSARVFRGQFF	TGCAGTGCTAGAGTCTTCAGGGGACAGTTCTTC
NA	TRBV6-6	NA	TRBJ1-1	CASSMGELRGTEAFF	TGTGCCAGCAGTATGGGGGAGCTCCGGGGCACTGAAGCTTTCTTT
TRBD2	TRBV6-5	large	TRBJ2-7	CASSAGLASYEQYF	TGTGCCAGCAGTGCAGGACTAGCCTCCTACGAGCAGTACTTC
NA	TRBV12-5	NA	TRBJ2-2	CASGLTQGNTGELFF	TGTGCTAGTGGACTAACCCAGGGGAACACCGGGGAGCTGTTTTTT
NA	TRBV12-3/TRBV12-4	few	TRBJ1-6	CASTGTGDLSPLHF	TGTGCCAGCACTGGGACGGGGGATCTTTCACCCCTCCACTTT
NA	TRBV5-5	NA	TRBJ1-5	CASSLAGTTSNQPQHF	TGTGCCAGCAGCTTGGCCGGGACAACTAGCAATCAGCCCCAGCATTTT
NA	TRBV20-1	NA	TRBJ2-2	CSARVGTGELFF	TGCAGTGCTAGAGTTGGCACCGGGGAGCTGTTTTTT
NA	TRBV6-1	few	TRBJ2-1	CASSVGTLSYNEQFF	TGTGCCAGCAGCGTGGGGACCCTTTCCTACAATGAGCAGTTCTTC
TRBD1	TRBV5-5	NA	TRBJ2-7	CASSPAPGQGSYEQYF	TGTGCCAGCAGCCCGGCTCCGGGACAGGGCTCCTACGAGCAGTACTTC
TRBD1	TRBV15	NA	TRBJ2-7	CATSPPLGQGNLNAYEQYF	TGTGCCACCAGCCCGCCCCTCGGACAGGGAAACCTCAATGCCTACGAGCAGTACTTC
NA	TRBV27	NA	TRBJ1-1	CASYRVGTEAFF	TGTGCCAGCTATCGGGTGGGCACTGAAGCTTTCTTT
NA	TRBV5-6	NA	TRBJ2-5	CASRLSSWTQYF	TGTGCCAGCAGATTGAGTAGCTGGACCCAGTACTTC
NA	TRBV19	NA	TRBJ1-5	CASHKSQGNQPQHF	TGTGCCAGTCACAAATCCCAGGGGAACCAGCCCCAGCATTTT
NA	TRBV24-1	few	TRBJ2-1	CATSDVGGYSEQFF	TGTGCCACCAGTGATGTTGGGGGGTACAGTGAGCAGTTCTTC
NA	TRBV6-2/TRBV6-3	NA	TRBJ1-2	CASSISAPQNGYTF	TGTGCCAGCAGTATATCAGCCCCCCAGAATGGCTACACCTTC
NA	TRBV6-6	medium-sized	TRBJ1-2	CASSPAVNYGYTF	TGTGCCAGCAGCCCGGCCGTTAACTATGGCTACACCTTC
NA	TRBV12-3/TRBV12-4	few	TRBJ1-2	CASSFTPARGYTF	TGTGCCAGCAGTTTTACGCCGGCCCGGGGCTACACCTTC
NA	TRBV20-1	NA	TRBJ1-2	CSDTRTAGYTF	TGCAGTGATACCCGGACAGCCGGCTACACCTTC
NA	TRBV12-3/TRBV12-4	NA	TRBJ1-2	CASSFGGSGGYTF	TGTGCCAGCAGTTTCGGAGGGTCTGGTGGCTACACCTTC
NA	TRBV7-9	NA	TRBJ2-1	CASSLVLDNEQFF	TGTGCCAGCAGCTTAGTTTTAGACAATGAGCAGTTCTTC
TRBD1	TRBV10-3	few	TRBJ1-6	CAISDRGGTANNSPLHF	TGTGCCATCAGTGATCGAGGAGGGACAGCGAATAATTCACCCCTCCACTTT
NA	TRBV6-1	few	TRBJ1-2	CASSQTGYGYTF	TGTGCCAGCAGTCAGACGGGTTATGGCTACACCTTC
TRBD1	TRBV19	once	TRBJ2-3	CASSTGTGPFNTQYF	TGTGCCAGTAGCACCGGGACAGGGCCGTTTAATACGCAGTATTTT
NA	TRBV6-5	NA	TRBJ1-1	CASSYTTGNTEAFF	TGTGCCAGCAGTTACACGACAGGGAACACTGAAGCTTTCTTT
NA	TRBV19	NA	TRBJ1-5	CASNIYSGLGRPYRQPQHF	TGTGCCAGTAATATTTATAGTGGTCTGGGGAGGCCCTATCGTCAGCCCCAGCATTTT